The next 22 T cell receptor beta chains were all read from a single sample in a study of shared clonotypes between healthy human individuals. Assay used: immunoSEQ multiplex PCR; TCRdb lists only in-frame clones, some missing. This repertoire shows around 2,000,000 clones, about 95% found once; its top ten account for 0.13%. The sample consisted of naive CD4+ T cells sorted from blood. Subset noted: CD45RA+ positively selected. The receptors originated from a man between 18 and 35 years old in good health.

This chain uses TRBV10-3 with TRBJ1-6; no clear D gene. With 6 bases removed from V and 6 bases from J, the gap between germline ends came to 15 bases. There are 15 residues in the CDR3. Germline CDR1 and CDR2: ENHRY and SYGVKD. CDR3 loop: CAIRSRSDTNSPLHF. Here the CDR3 DNA reads TGTGCCATCAGGAGCAGGTCTGATACTAATTCACCCCTCCACTTT.

The V call is TRBV4-1, the J call TRBJ2-4; 10 nucleotides agree with TRBD2. V gave up 4 bases and J gave up 1 base; unmatched junction bases: 4. Germline assignment: CDR1 MGHRA and CDR2 YSYEKL. CDR3 length: 16 amino acids. The CDR3 sequence: CASSLLGLAAKNIQYF. The DNA of the CDR3 is TGCGCCAGCAGCCTTTTGGGACTAGCGGCCAAAAACATTCAGTACTTC.

This chain joins TRBV6-8 and TRBJ1-5; 7 bases map to TRBD1. V was clipped by 6 bases and J by 4 bases; unmatched bases: 9. The CDR3 totals 15 residues. Germline CDR1 MNHGY, CDR2 SAAAGT. The CDR3 protein is CASRHRDRRNQPQHF. In nucleotides, the CDR3 is TGTGCCAGCAGACACCGGGACAGAAGGAATCAGCCCCAGCATTTT.

The chain uses TRBV29-1 and TRBJ1-1, with a weak D call TRBD1 (5 bases). V was trimmed by 4 bases and J by 0 bases, leaving 12 bases between them. This CDR3 contains 14 residues. From germline, CDR1 is SQVTM and CDR2 ANQGSEA. The CDR3 region is CSVVEGRMNTEAFF. In DNA form, the CDR3 reads TGCAGCGTTGTCGAGGGACGGATGAACACTGAAGCTTTCTTT.

This sequence joins TRBV6-6 and TRBJ1-2, with D possibly TRBD1 on 5 matching bases. Germline V gives CDR1 MNHNY, CDR2 SVGAGI (reference sequence). The CDR3 totals 13 residues. The V end was cut by 6 bases, the J end by 3 bases, with 11 bases between. DNA for the CDR3: TGTGCCAGCAGCCCCCCAGGGTACTATGGCTACACCTTC. It encodes CASSPPGYYGYTF.

The genes are TRBV10-3 and TRBJ1-2; D not resolved. The CDR3 length is 11 residues. Between the trimmed V and J ends, which lost 3 bases and 8 bases, there was a span of 7 bases. The germline V gene has CDR1 ENHRY and CDR2 SYGVKD. The CDR3 protein is CAISDLGGYTF. CDR3 in DNA: TGTGCCATCAGTGACCTGGGAGGCTACACCTTC.

V is TRBV7-2 and J is TRBJ2-1, with 8 bases matching TRBD1. Germline values: CDR1 SGHTA, CDR2 FQGNSA. CDR3 length: 15 amino acids. V lost 4 bases and J lost 3; bases outside the gene matches: 5. The CDR3 nucleotides read TGTGCCAGCAGCTCCGACAGGGGTTTCTACAATGAGCAGTTCTTC. This sequence encodes CASSSDRGFYNEQFF.

The genes are TRBV5-5 and TRBJ1-4; D not certain. This CDR3 is 13 amino acids long. Trimming removed 1 base at V and 8 bases at J, with 9 bases between. Germline lookup yields CDR1 SGHKS and CDR2 YYEKEE (reference sequence). CDR3 DNA sequence: TGTGCCAGCAGCTTGCTTGGAGGAGAAAAACTGTTTTTT. This encodes CASSLLGGEKLFF.

This rearrangement joins TRBV15 to TRBJ2-1, with D perhaps matching TRBD1 (6 bases). From germline, CDR1 is LNHNV and CDR2 YYDKDF (reference sequence). V dropped 0 bases and J dropped 7 bases, with 13 bases sitting between them. This CDR3 is 15 amino acids long. The CDR3 sequence: CATSRDPQGWNEQFF. In DNA form, the CDR3 reads TGTGCCACCAGCAGAGATCCGCAGGGGTGGAATGAGCAGTTCTTC.

This sequence joins TRBV7-6 and TRBJ1-4, with TRBD1 as a possible D gene (6 bases). Germline loops: CDR1 SGHVS, CDR2 FNYEAQ. The V gene lost 5 bases and the J gene lost 5 bases, with 12 bases spanning the gap. The CDR3 extends over 14 amino acids. The CDR3 sequence is CASSPDSGNEKLFF. The DNA for the CDR3 is TGTGCCAGCAGCCCGGACAGCGGAAATGAAAAACTGTTTTTT.

The CDR3 DNA reads TGTGCCAGCAGTTCCTCGACAGGGGCAGATACGCAGTATTTT. Protein product: CASSSSTGADTQYF. This chain links TRBV28 with TRBJ2-3, with 8 bases identical to TRBD1. This CDR3 spans 14 amino acids. CDR1 and CDR2 from the germline V gene are MDHEN and SYDVKM. V was clipped by 4 bases and J by 4 bases; unmatched bases: 4.

V and J are TRBV29-1 and TRBJ1-2, with 8 bases identical to TRBD1. The CDR3 totals 12 residues. The trim removed 5 bases at V and 8 bases at J, leaving 7 bases unmatched. The V gene's germline CDR1 is SQVTM and CDR2 ANQGSEA. The CDR3 sequence: CSVIGQGDGYTF. CDR3 coding DNA: TGCAGCGTTATCGGACAGGGAGACGGCTACACCTTC.

V is TRBV27 and J is TRBJ2-2; perhaps TRBD1 as D (5 bases). The CDR3 loop spans 16 amino acids. In germline, CDR1 is MNHEY, CDR2 SMNVEV (reference sequence). Trimming shortened V by 5 bases and J by 7 bases, and 20 bases separated the two germline ends. The CDR3 DNA reads TGTGCCAGCAGTCCTCCCAGACAGTTTGGCGTCGGGGAGCTGTTTTTT. Translation: CASSPPRQFGVGELFF.

The rearrangement uses TRBV7-8 and TRBJ2-7; 8 positions match TRBD1. Germline CDR1 is SGHVS and CDR2 is FQNEAQ. The CDR3 covers 15 residues. V shed 5 bases, J shed 2 bases, and the junction held 8 bases outside the gene matches. Written as DNA, the CDR3 is TGTGCCAGCAGCACCTGGACAGGGCCTGCCTACGAGCAGTACTTC. This translates into CASSTWTGPAYEQYF.

This sequence joins TRBV27 and TRBJ1-4; 10 nucleotides align to TRBD1. CDR1 and CDR2 (germline): MNHEY, SMNVEV (reference sequence). After removal of 3 bases from V and 8 bases from J, the junction contained 3 bases not matched to a gene. The CDR3 is made up of 14 amino acids. CDR3 sequence (DNA): TGTGCCAGCAGTTTCGGGACAGGGGACGAAAAACTGTTTTTT. Protein sequence: CASSFGTGDEKLFF.

V and J are TRBV5-6 and TRBJ2-1, with 8 bases matching TRBD1. V lost 2 bases, J lost 4 bases, and 5 bases stayed unmatched. The CDR3 has 15 amino acids. Per germline, CDR1 SGHDT and CDR2 YYEEEE. The CDR3 here is CASSLRQGIYNEQFF. CDR3 bases: TGTGCCAGCAGCTTACGACAGGGGATTTACAATGAGCAGTTCTTC.

This clone occurred once. The V gene is TRBV7-9, the J gene TRBJ1-4; 9 nucleotides match TRBD1. The V and J ends lost 1 base and 7 bases, in that order; junction bases with no gene match: 4. In germline, CDR1 is SEHNR, CDR2 FQNEAQ (reference sequence). The CDR3 consists of 15 residues. CDR3 loop: CASSLGTGGSEKLFF. Written as DNA, the CDR3 is TGTGCCAGCAGCTTAGGTACAGGGGGCAGTGAAAAACTGTTTTTT.

As for this clone: Other DNA variants within this sample encode the same CDR3. This sequence joins TRBV5-1 and TRBJ2-7; unclear D gene. Looked up from germline, CDR1 is SGHRS and CDR2 is YFSETQ. V dropped 1 base and J dropped 5 bases, with 4 bases sitting between them. This CDR3 comprises 11 residues. DNA for the CDR3: TGCGCCAGCAGCTTGAAAAACGAGCAGTACTTC. Its protein product is CASSLKNEQYF. Full variable domain (outside the CDR3, taken from reference TRBV5-1 and TRBJ2-7): KAGVTQTPRYLIKTRGQQVTLSCSPISGHRSVSWYQQTPGQGLQFLFEYFSETQRNKGNFPGRFSGRQFSNSRSEMNVSTLELGDSALYLCASSLKNEQYFGPGTRLTVT.

This sequence joins TRBV18 and TRBJ2-3; perhaps TRBD1 as D (5 bases). Germline CDR1 is KGHSH and CDR2 is LQKENI. Trimming pared 2 bases from V and 7 bases from J, leaving 16 bases between. The CDR3 consists of 15 residues. CDR3: CASSPETVLINTQYF. CDR3 in DNA: TGTGCCAGCTCACCAGAGACAGTCCTAATTAATACGCAGTATTTT.

On this clone: Germline is not matched at one junction end, which may reflect a read error. The chain links TRBV7-7 to TRBJ2-7, with D possibly TRBD2 on 6 matching bases. The CDR3 covers 14 residues. Germline CDR1 and CDR2: SSHAT and FNYEAQ (reference sequence). CDR3 amino acids: CASSPTGEGYEQYF. CDR3 in DNA: TGTGCTAGCAGCCCGACGGGGGAAGGCTACGAGCAGTACTTC. Using reference TRBV7-7 and TRBJ2-7 for the parts outside the CDR3, the full variable domain is GAGVSQSPRYKVTKRGQDVTLRCDPISSHATLYWYQQALGQGPEFLTYFNYEAQPDKSGLPSDRFSAERPEGSISTLTIQRTEQRDSAMYRCASSPTGEGYEQYFGPGTRLTVT.

J is TRBJ2-1 and V is TRBV27; 13 bases are shared with TRBD2. CDR3 length: 16 residues. J gave up 7 bases and V 5 bases, and 8 bases lay outside the gene matches. Per germline, CDR1 MNHEY and CDR2 SMNVEV (reference sequence). CDR3 bases: TGTGCCAGCAGTCAAGGACTAGCGGGAGTGTGGAATGAGCAGTTCTTC. Translation gives CASSQGLAGVWNEQFF.

The gene calls are TRBV7-2 and TRBJ1-3, with TRBD1 matching over 9 bases. Germline CDR1 is SGHTA and CDR2 is FQGNSA. The J segment lost 4 bases and the V segment lost 1 base, leaving 2 bases of the junction unmatched. The CDR3 covers 15 residues. The CDR3 protein is CASSLGTGGGNTIYF. The CDR3 DNA follows: TGTGCCAGCAGCTTAGGCACAGGGGGCGGAAACACCATATATTTT.